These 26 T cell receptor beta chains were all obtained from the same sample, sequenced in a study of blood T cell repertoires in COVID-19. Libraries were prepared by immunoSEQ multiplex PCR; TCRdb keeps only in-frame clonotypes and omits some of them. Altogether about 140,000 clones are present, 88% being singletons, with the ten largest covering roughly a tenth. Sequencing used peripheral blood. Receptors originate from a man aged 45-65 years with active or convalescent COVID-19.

The CDR3, as DNA: TGTGCCAGCTCACCAAACCTGGGGAGCGGTGAAAAACTGTTTTTT. It specifies CASSPNLGSGEKLFF. The chain carries TRBV18 and TRBJ1-4, with unresolved D. CDR1 is KGHSH and CDR2 is LQKENI in the germline V gene. The CDR3 is 15 residues long. The germline V and J ends were trimmed by 2 bases and 7 bases, with 14 bases remaining between them.

CDR3 nucleotides: TGCGCCAGCAGCTTGTTCAGTAGCGGGAGAATTAAGAACACCGGGGAGCTGTTTTTT. This translates into CASSLFSSGRIKNTGELFF. The gene calls are TRBV5-1 and TRBJ2-2, with TRBD2 identical over 9 bases. The V segment lost 1 base and the J segment 1 base; nucleotides outside the gene matches: 11. The germline V gene has CDR1 SGHRS and CDR2 YFSETQ. The CDR3 is 19 residues long.

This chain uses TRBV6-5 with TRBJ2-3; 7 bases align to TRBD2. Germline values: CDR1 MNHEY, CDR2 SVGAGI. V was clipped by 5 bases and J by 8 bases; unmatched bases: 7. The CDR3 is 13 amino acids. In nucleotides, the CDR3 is TGTGCCAGCAGTCTGTCGGGCGGGGGTACGCAGTATTTT. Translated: CASSLSGGGTQYF.

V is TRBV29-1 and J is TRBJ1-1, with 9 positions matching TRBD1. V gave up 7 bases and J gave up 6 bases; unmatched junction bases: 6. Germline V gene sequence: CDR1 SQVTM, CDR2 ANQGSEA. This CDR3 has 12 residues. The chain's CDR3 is CSGLTGGSEAFF. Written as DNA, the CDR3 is TGCAGCGGTCTGACAGGGGGTTCTGAAGCTTTCTTT.

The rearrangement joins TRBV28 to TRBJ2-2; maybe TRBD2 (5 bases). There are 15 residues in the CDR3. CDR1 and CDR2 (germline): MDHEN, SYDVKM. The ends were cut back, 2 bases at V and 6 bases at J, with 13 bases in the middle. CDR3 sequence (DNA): TGTGCCAGCAGTTTAGCAACTAGTGTCTCCGGGGAGCTGTTTTTT. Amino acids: CASSLATSVSGELFF.

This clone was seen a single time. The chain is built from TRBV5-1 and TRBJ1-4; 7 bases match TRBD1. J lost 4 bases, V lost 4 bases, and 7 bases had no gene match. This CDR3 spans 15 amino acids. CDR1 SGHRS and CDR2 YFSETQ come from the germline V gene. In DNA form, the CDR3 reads TGCGCCAGCAGCGCCGGGACAGCCATTAATGAAAAACTGTTTTTT. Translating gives CASSAGTAINEKLFF.

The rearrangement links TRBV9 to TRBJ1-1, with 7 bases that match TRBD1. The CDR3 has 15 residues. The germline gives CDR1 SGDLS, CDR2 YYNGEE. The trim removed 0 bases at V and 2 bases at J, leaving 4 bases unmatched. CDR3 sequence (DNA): TGTGCCAGCAGCGTAGTTCGACAGGGAAACACTGAAGCTTTCTTT. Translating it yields CASSVVRQGNTEAFF. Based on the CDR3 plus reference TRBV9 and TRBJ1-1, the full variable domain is DSGVTQTPKHLITATGQRVTLRCSPRSGDLSVYWYQQSLDQGLQFLIQYYNGEERAKGNILERFSAQQFPDLHSELNLSSLELGDSALYFCASSVVRQGNTEAFFGQGTRLTVV.

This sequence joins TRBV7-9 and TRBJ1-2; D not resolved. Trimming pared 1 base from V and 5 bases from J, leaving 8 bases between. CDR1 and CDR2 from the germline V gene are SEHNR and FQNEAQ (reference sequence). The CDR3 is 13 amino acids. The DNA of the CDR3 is TGTGCCAGCAGCTTAGATGGCCTTTATGGCTACACCTTC. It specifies CASSLDGLYGYTF.

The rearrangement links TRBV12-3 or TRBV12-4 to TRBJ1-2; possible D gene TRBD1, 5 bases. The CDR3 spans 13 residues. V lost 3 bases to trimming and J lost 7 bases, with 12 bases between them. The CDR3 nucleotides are TGTGCCAGCAGTTTTTCAGTAAGGGGTGGCTACACCTTC. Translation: CASSFSVRGGYTF.

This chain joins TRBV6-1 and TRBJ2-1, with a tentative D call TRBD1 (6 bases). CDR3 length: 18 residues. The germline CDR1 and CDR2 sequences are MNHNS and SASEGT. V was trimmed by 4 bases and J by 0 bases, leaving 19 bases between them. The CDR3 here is CASSGRPGQPSSYNEQFF. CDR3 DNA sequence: TGTGCCAGCAGTGGCAGACCGGGACAACCGAGCTCCTACAATGAGCAGTTCTTC.

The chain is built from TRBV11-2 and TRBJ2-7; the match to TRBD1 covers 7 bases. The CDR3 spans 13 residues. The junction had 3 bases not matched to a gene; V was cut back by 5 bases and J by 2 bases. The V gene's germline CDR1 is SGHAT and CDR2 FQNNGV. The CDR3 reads CASSRQGTYEQYF. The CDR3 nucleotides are TGTGCCAGCAGCCGACAGGGAACCTACGAGCAGTACTTC.

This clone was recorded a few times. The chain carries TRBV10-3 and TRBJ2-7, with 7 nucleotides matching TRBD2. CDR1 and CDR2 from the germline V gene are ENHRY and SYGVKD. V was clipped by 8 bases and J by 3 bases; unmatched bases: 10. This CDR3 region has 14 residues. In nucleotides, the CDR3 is TGTGCCATCGGGGGGGTCCCGGACCACTACGAGCAGTACTTC. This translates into CAIGGVPDHYEQYF.

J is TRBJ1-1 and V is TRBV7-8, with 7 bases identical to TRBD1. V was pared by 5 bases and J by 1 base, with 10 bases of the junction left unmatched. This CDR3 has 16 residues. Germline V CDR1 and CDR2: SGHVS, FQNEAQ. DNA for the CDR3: TGTGCCAGCAGCGGCAGACCGGGACAGAAGAACACTGAAGCTTTCTTT. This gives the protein CASSGRPGQKNTEAFF.

This chain's CDR3 is CAISEQTTGTSINEQFF. CDR3 coding DNA: TGTGCCATCAGTGAACAAACGACAGGGACCTCAATCAATGAGCAGTTCTTC. This chain joins TRBV10-3 and TRBJ2-1, with 7 bases identical to TRBD1. Per the germline V gene, CDR1 is ENHRY and CDR2 is SYGVKD. Trimming cost V 3 bases and J 6 bases; bases outside gene matches: 14. CDR3 length: 17 amino acids.

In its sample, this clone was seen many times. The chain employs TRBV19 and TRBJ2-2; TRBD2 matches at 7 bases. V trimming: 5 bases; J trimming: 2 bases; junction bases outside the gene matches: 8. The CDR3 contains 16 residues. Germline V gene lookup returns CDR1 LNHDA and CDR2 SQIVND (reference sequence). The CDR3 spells CASSGLAAQNTGELFF. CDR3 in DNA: TGTGCCAGTAGTGGCCTAGCGGCTCAAAACACCGGGGAGCTGTTTTTT. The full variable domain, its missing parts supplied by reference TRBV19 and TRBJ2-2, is DGGITQSPKYLFRKEGQNVTLSCEQNLNHDAMYWYRQDPGQGLRLIYYSQIVNDFQKGDIAEGYSVSREKKESFPLTVTSAQKNPTAFYLCASSGLAAQNTGELFFGEGSRLTVL.

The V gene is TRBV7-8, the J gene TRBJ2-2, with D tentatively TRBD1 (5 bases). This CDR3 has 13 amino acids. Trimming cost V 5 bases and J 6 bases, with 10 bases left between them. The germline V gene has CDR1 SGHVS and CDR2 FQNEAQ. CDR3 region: CASSSTGPGELFF. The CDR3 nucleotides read TGTGCCAGCAGCAGCACAGGACCCGGGGAGCTGTTTTTT.

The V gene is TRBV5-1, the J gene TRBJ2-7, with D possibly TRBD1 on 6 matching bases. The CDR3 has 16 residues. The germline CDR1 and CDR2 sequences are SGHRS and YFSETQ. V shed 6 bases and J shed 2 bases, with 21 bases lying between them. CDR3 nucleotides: TGCGCCAGCAAGGAAAGGGCAGTCAGGGGTCCCTACGAGCAGTACTTC. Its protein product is CASKERAVRGPYEQYF.

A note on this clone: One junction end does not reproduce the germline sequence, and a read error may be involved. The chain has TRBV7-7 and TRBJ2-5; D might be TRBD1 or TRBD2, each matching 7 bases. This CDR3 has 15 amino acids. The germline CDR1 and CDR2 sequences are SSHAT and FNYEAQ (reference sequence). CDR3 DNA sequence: TGTGCTAGCAGCTTAGCAGGGGGGGATTCGACGACCCAGTACTTC. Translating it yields CASSLAGGDSTTQYF.

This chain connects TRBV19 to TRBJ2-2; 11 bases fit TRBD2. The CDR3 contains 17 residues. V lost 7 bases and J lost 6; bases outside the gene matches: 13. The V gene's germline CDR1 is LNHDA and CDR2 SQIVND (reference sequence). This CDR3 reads CASNSGRARGTPGELFF. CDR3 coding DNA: TGTGCCAGTAATAGCGGGAGGGCCCGGGGAACACCCGGGGAGCTGTTTTTT.

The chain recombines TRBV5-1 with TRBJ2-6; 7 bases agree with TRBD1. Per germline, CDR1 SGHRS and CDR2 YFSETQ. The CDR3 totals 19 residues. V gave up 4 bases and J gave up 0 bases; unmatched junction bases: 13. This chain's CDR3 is CASSRFWDRVASGANVLTF. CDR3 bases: TGCGCCAGCAGCCGATTTTGGGACAGAGTGGCCTCTGGGGCCAACGTCCTGACTTTC.

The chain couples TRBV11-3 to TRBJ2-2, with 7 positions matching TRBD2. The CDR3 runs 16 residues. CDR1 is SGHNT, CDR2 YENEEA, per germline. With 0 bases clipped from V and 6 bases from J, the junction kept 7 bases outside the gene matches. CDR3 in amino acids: CASSLDVLAGAGELFF. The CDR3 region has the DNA TGTGCCAGCAGCTTAGACGTTTTGGCGGGAGCCGGGGAGCTGTTTTTT.

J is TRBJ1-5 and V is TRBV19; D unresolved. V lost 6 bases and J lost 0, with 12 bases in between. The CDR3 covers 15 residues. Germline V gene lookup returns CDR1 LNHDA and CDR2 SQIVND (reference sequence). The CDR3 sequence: CASRMAVYSNQPQHF. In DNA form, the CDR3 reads TGTGCCAGTAGGATGGCAGTTTATAGCAATCAGCCCCAGCATTTT.

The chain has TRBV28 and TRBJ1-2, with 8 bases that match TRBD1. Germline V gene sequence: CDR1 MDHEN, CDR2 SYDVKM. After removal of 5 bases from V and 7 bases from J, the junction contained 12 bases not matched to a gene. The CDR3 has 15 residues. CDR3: CASSQQTTGGGGYTF. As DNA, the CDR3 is TGTGCCAGCAGTCAACAAACTACAGGGGGAGGTGGCTACACCTTC.

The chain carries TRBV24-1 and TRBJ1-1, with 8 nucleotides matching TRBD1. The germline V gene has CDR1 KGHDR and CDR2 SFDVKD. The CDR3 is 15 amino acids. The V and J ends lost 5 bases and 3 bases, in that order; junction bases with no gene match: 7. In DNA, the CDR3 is TGTGCCACCAGTGCCACAGGGGGAAGGTACACTGAAGCTTTCTTT. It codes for CATSATGGRYTEAFF.

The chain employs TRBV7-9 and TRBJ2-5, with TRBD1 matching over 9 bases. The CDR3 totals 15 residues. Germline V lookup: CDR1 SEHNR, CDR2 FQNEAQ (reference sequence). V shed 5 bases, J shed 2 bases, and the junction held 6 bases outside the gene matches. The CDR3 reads CASSAGTGRQETQYF. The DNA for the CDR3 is TGTGCCAGCAGCGCTGGGACAGGGAGACAAGAGACCCAGTACTTC.

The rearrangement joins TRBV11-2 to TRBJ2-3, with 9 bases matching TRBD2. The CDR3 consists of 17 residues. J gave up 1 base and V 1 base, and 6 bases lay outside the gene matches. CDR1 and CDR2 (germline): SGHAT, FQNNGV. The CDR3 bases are TGTGCCAGCAGCTTAGGGAGGACTAGCGAGGGCACAGATACGCAGTATTTT. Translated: CASSLGRTSEGTDTQYF.